Sequencing of this T cell receptor beta chain was carried out in a study of T-cell reconstitution after alpha-beta-depleted transplantation in children. Study results and caveats: There were some patients whose high TCRbeta diversity at day 60 came from surviving recipient T cells and thymic progenitors. At one year after transplant, newly produced T cells mostly accounted for T-cell counts and diversity. Expanded clones from the graft, numbering several hundred, reportedly supplied alpha-beta T cells about two months after transplant.

TCRbeta library construction was performed incorporating unique molecular identifiers. MiXCR, run by TCRdb on the PCR reads, gives a single entry per CDR3 protein. The table records 200,000 to 250,000 distinct CDR3 sequences, under 8.5% of them present only once. V dropped 3 bases and J dropped 4; count of bases not matched to a gene: 8. Germline assignment: CDR1 SGHAT and CDR2 FQNNGV. The CDR3 length is 18 residues. This clonotype was recorded a few times. Its antigen is unidentified. The chain links TRBV11-2 to TRBJ2-2, with 13 bases identical to TRBD2. The origin of this receptor is a male patient between 2 and 15 years old who had a stem cell transplant for acute myeloid leukemia, so the T cells may come from the graft donor. The sequences come from PBMCs, mostly from graft donor cells, collected 360 days after TCRalphabeta/CD19-depleted stem cell transplant. CDR3 sequence (DNA): TGTGCCAGCAGCTTTAGGACTAGCGGGAGACCGGCCACCGGGGAGCTGTTTTTT. Protein sequence: CASSFRTSGRPATGELFF.